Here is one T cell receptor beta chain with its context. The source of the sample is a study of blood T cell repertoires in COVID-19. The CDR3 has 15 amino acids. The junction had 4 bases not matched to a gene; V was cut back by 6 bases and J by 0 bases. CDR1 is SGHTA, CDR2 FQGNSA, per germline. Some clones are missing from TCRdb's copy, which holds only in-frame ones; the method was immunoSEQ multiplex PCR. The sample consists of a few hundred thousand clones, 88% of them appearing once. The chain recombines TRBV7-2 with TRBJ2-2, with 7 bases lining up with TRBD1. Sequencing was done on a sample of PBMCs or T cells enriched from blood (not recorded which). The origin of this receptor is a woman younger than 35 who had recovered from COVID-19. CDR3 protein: CASRLQGTNTGELFF. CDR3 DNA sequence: TGTGCCAGCAGACTACAGGGGACGAACACCGGGGAGCTGTTTTTT.